Here is one T cell receptor (beta chain) with its context. Its antigen is as yet unknown. CD8+ and CD4+ blood T cells underwent TCR beta sequencing. FACS enriched CD8+ TEMRA cells, while bulk CD8+ and CD4+ were negatively isolated. RNA, at about 0.5 to 1 ug, was reverse transcribed with random hexamers. The amplification used immunoSEQ multiplex PCR on TCR beta CDR3; it spanned 54 Vbeta and 13 Jbeta. TCRdb used MiXCR to reprocess the immunoSEQ multiplex PCR reads, holding one entry per CDR3 protein. This table has about 290,000 distinct CDR3 sequences, over 75% appearing once. The data derive from a study of CD8 T cells in Susac syndrome. Overall study results and limits: An acknowledgment was made by the study that its TCR sequencing and HLA analysis involved relatively few individuals.

The CDR3 runs to 15 residues. Trimming pared 4 bases from V and 2 bases from J, leaving 13 bases between. Germline lookup yields CDR1 MNHEY and CDR2 SVGAGI. This TCR was recovered from a human donor with multiple sclerosis. The sample comprised CD8+ T cells from PBMCs. The rearrangement links TRBV6-5 to TRBJ2-3; possibly TRBD1 for D (5 bases). The DNA of the CDR3 is TGTGCCAGCAGTTCTCTAGGGGTGTTCACAGATACGCAGTATTTT. Protein: CASSSLGVFTDTQYF.